This T cell receptor (beta chain) originates from a study of human T cells and chemical hapten exposure. CDR1 is GTSNPN, CDR2 SVGIG, per germline (reference sequence). The CDR3 length is 15 residues. With 5 bases clipped from V and 7 bases from J, the junction kept 6 bases outside the gene matches. TCRdb re-analysed the 5' RACE reads in MiXCR, keeping a single row per CDR3 protein. The top ten hold around 3% of the sample, which has approximately 110,000 distinct CDR3 sequences, 15% to 20% seen once. Unfractionated whole blood was the source of the extracted total RNA. The receptor was derived from a human donor in good health. The rearrangement links TRBV30 to TRBJ2-1, with 15 bases lining up with TRBD2. For the CDR3, the DNA is TGTGCCTGGGGGGGGACTAGCGGGAGGAATAATGAGCAGTTCTTC. Translated, it gives CAWGGTSGRNNEQFF.